This TCR beta chain derives from a study of cytomegalovirus exposure and HLA in healthy donors. Study results and caveats: Looking again later, the authors saw that most CMV-associated TCR beta chains seemed HLA-restricted. The HLA-A and HLA-B alleles of most subjects were reportedly predicted accurately from TCR beta sequences.

PCR primers comprised 60 Vbeta and 13 Jbeta primers. Data came from immunoSEQ multiplex PCR; TCRdb stores just in-frame clones and leaves some out. The sample lists over 200,000 clones; around 89% were seen once. Comments on this clone: Its specificity is not known.

Germline assignment: CDR1 SGHTA and CDR2 FQGNSA. The CDR3 has 15 residues. V dropped 5 bases and J dropped 0 bases, with 12 bases sitting between them. The sample taken for sequencing was PBMCs. The chain uses TRBV7-2 and TRBJ2-3, with D possibly matching TRBD1 (5 bases). The origin of this receptor is a young woman in good health and CMV-seronegative. The CDR3 spells CASSRDSSSTDTQYF. CDR3 coding DNA: TGTGCCAGCAGCCGTGACAGCTCTAGCACAGATACGCAGTATTTT.